Given below is one TCR beta chain in context. The antigen remains undetermined. The data derive from a study of T cells after yellow fever vaccination. 5'RACE template switching produced TCR cDNA carrying a universal primer site and UMIs. TCRdb called the 5' RACE reads again in MiXCR, with one record for every CDR3 protein. The table includes 300,000 to 350,000 distinct CDR3 sequences, approximately 8% detected once. CDR3 length: 15 residues. J was trimmed by 6 bases and V by 4 bases; bases with no gene match: 8. Germline CDR1 reads SGHRS; CDR2 reads YFSETQ. Regarding the study as a whole: Among all clonotypes, a small share was observed in both CD4 and CD8 compartments.

The starting material was PBMCs, obtained about 49 days after the first yellow fever vaccination. The clonotype comes from a man aged 18 to 30 who received the YFV17D yellow fever vaccine. The V gene is TRBV5-1, the J gene TRBJ2-3; 10 nucleotides agree with TRBD2. The CDR3 sequence: CASSAGLARGDTQYF. CDR3 DNA: TGCGCCAGCAGCGCGGGACTAGCGCGAGGGGATACGCAGTATTTT.